Listed here are 30 T cell receptor beta chains from one sample, sequenced in a study of shared clonotypes between healthy human individuals. CD8 cells regarded as naive lacked CD45RO, were positively chosen for CCR7, and omitted terminally differentiated effector memory CD45RA+ cells. Sequencing used immunoSEQ multiplex PCR; TCRdb keeps in-frame clones, though not all of them. The profile shows under 2,000,000 clones, about 95% of them singletons. Input material: naive CD8+ T cells sorted from blood. The source is a man younger than 35 in good health.

In the case of this clone: Other DNA sequences of this sample code for an identical CDR3. CDR3 sequence: CASSVEGQSSYEQYF. CDR3 in DNA: TGTGCCAGCAGCGTAGAGGGACAGAGCTCCTACGAGCAGTACTTC. The rearrangement uses TRBV9 and TRBJ2-7; 7 nucleotides agree with TRBD1. CDR1 and CDR2 from the germline V gene are SGDLS and YYNGEE. V shed 0 bases and J 0 bases; nucleotides not matched to a gene: 3. The CDR3 totals 15 residues.

The chain has TRBV27 and TRBJ2-5; 7 bases align to TRBD1. The V segment lost 2 bases and the J segment 6 bases; nucleotides outside the gene matches: 12. CDR3 size: 16 residues. Germline CDR1 and CDR2: MNHEY and SMNVEV (reference sequence). The CDR3 DNA reads TGTGCCAGCAGTTTACGTTTACAGGGGCCAGGGAAGACCCAGTACTTC. Translating it yields CASSLRLQGPGKTQYF.

V is TRBV6-6 and J is TRBJ2-5; D is unresolved. Germline CDR1 reads MNHNY; CDR2 reads SVGAGI (reference sequence). Deletions cut 2 bases from V and 2 bases from J, with 12 bases between. The CDR3 has 15 amino acids. CDR3 sequence (DNA): TGTGCCAGCAGTTACACCCTTTCAAGGCAAGAGACCCAGTACTTC. Amino acids: CASSYTLSRQETQYF.

This chain links TRBV5-5 with TRBJ2-7; 8 bases line up with TRBD1. CDR1 and CDR2 from the germline V gene are SGHKS and YYEKEE (reference sequence). V was pared by 3 bases and J by 4 bases, with 6 bases of the junction left unmatched. The CDR3 spans 14 residues. This chain's CDR3 is CASSSGQAIYEQYF. DNA for the CDR3: TGTGCCAGCAGCTCGGGACAGGCGATATACGAGCAGTACTTC.

Points on this clone: This could be a read error, since a much larger clone is one nucleotide away. The chain carries TRBV9 and TRBJ1-1; D uncertain. CDR3 length equals 13 residues. The germline V gene encodes CDR1 SGDLS and CDR2 YYNGEE. Trimming pared 1 base from V and 1 base from J, leaving 5 bases between. CDR3 nucleotides: TGTGCCAGCAGCGTATGGGCGAACACTGAAGCTTTCTTT. This sequence encodes CASSVWANTEAFF.

The chain carries TRBV7-2 and TRBJ1-2, with D maybe TRBD1 (5 bases). The CDR3 contains 13 residues. CDR1 SGHTA and CDR2 FQGNSA come from the germline V gene. The V and J ends lost 6 bases and 7 bases respectively, with 15 bases between them. As DNA, the CDR3 is TGTGCCAGCAGGTCGGGGGGGAGTGGTGGCTACACCTTC. Amino acid sequence: CASRSGGSGGYTF.

The J gene is TRBJ2-1, the V gene TRBV2; a weak D match, TRBD2 (5 bases). Germline values: CDR1 SNHLY, CDR2 FYNNEI. This CDR3 is built from 17 residues. The V end lost 9 bases, the J end lost 0 bases, and 21 bases lay between the germline ends. The CDR3: CASIPSEGGLSYNEQFF. The DNA of the CDR3 is TGTGCCAGTATCCCGAGTGAGGGCGGGCTCTCCTACAATGAGCAGTTCTTC.

Only one count was recorded for this clone. The gene calls are TRBV29-1 and TRBJ2-1; 7 bases align to TRBD2. Per germline, CDR1 SQVTM and CDR2 ANQGSEA. The V and J ends lost 3 bases and 9 bases, in that order; junction bases with no gene match: 8. The CDR3 covers 13 residues. CDR3 in DNA: TGCAGCGTTGATTTCGGGAGGATCGGTGAGCAGTTCTTC. It translates to CSVDFGRIGEQFF.

The chain recombines TRBV28 with TRBJ2-5; 10 bases agree with TRBD1. Germline loops: CDR1 MDHEN, CDR2 SYDVKM. The CDR3 totals 16 residues. The J segment lost 1 base and the V segment lost 1 base, leaving 3 bases of the junction unmatched. CDR3 nucleotide sequence: TGTGCCAGCAGTTTATCCGACAGGGGGCCCCAAGAGACCCAGTACTTC. Its translation: CASSLSDRGPQETQYF.

The V gene is TRBV7-9, the J gene TRBJ1-4; D gene uncertain. V lost 6 bases and J lost 10, with 12 bases in between. The CDR3 has 12 amino acids. Germline-derived CDR1 and CDR2 are SEHNR and FQNEAQ (reference sequence). CDR3 protein: CASRSSTTKLFF. The DNA for the CDR3 is TGTGCCAGCAGATCGTCTACCACAAAACTGTTTTTT. Filled out from reference TRBV7-9 and TRBJ1-4, the complete variable domain reads DTGVSQNPRHKITKRGQNVTFRCDPISEHNRLYWYRQTLGQGPEFLTYFQNEAQLEKSRLLSDRFSAERPKGSFSTLEIQRTEQGDSAMYLCASRSSTTKLFFGSGTQLSVL.

The chain is built from TRBV7-3 and TRBJ1-6, with D perhaps matching TRBD1 (5 bases). Trimming took off 1 base at V and 8 bases at J, with 9 bases between the two ends. Germline loops: CDR1 SGHTA, CDR2 FQGTGA. The CDR3 is made up of 14 amino acids. The CDR3 sequence: CASSLRGGDSPLHF. The CDR3 coding sequence is TGTGCCAGCAGCTTAAGGGGCGGTGATTCACCCCTCCACTTT.

This CDR3 reads CASSQDRGSETQYF. The CDR3 DNA sequence: TGCGCCAGCAGCCAAGATCGAGGAAGCGAGACCCAGTACTTC. The gene calls are TRBV4-3 and TRBJ2-5; D is undetermined. CDR3 size: 14 residues. Germline assignment: CDR1 LGHNA and CDR2 YSLEER. Deletions cut 0 bases from V and 5 bases from J, with 10 bases between.

This chain connects TRBV5-6 to TRBJ2-7; D remains ambiguous. The length of the CDR3 is 13 residues. Per germline, CDR1 SGHDT and CDR2 YYEEEE. V lost 0 bases and J lost 9, with 13 bases in between. The chain's CDR3 is CASSLGPNTAQYF. The DNA of the CDR3 is TGTGCCAGCAGCTTGGGACCCAATACAGCGCAGTACTTC.

V gene TRBV7-2 combines with J gene TRBJ2-3; TRBD2 matches 8 bases. This CDR3 spans 18 amino acids. CDR1 is SGHTA and CDR2 is FQGNSA in the germline V gene. J lost 8 bases, V lost 1 base, and 17 bases had no gene match. CDR3 region: CASSLVREPSGRPGTQYF. CDR3 DNA sequence: TGTGCCAGCAGCTTAGTGCGGGAACCCAGCGGGAGACCCGGTACGCAGTATTTT.

The V gene is TRBV7-3, the J gene TRBJ1-4, with 8 bases matching TRBD1. V shed 5 bases and J 6 bases; nucleotides not matched to a gene: 8. The CDR3 consists of 15 residues. The germline V gene has CDR1 SGHTA and CDR2 FQGTGA. The CDR3 DNA is TGTGCCAGCAGCCCTTACAGGGGGTGGGATGAAAAACTGTTTTTT. Protein product: CASSPYRGWDEKLFF.

The chain joins TRBV28 to TRBJ2-7, with TRBD1 matching over 10 bases. The CDR3 consists of 16 residues. Germline V CDR1 and CDR2: MDHEN, SYDVKM. The trim removed 4 bases at V and 7 bases at J, leaving 13 bases unmatched. The DNA of the CDR3 is TGTGCCAGCAGTTCCTCGCGATACGACAGGGGGCGGGAGCAGTACTTC. Amino acid sequence: CASSSSRYDRGREQYF.

The gene calls are TRBV7-9 and TRBJ2-1; 9 bases line up with TRBD2. In germline, CDR1 is SEHNR, CDR2 FQNEAQ (reference sequence). The CDR3 has 19 residues. J was trimmed by 3 bases and V by 5 bases; bases with no gene match: 17. The CDR3 region is CASSPRASGETIYYNEQFF. The CDR3 DNA is TGTGCCAGCAGCCCTCGGGCTAGCGGGGAGACGATCTACTACAATGAGCAGTTCTTC.

V gene TRBV6-1 combines with J gene TRBJ2-5; unclear D gene. Trimming removed 2 bases at V and 1 base at J, with 11 bases between. The CDR3 extends over 15 amino acids. The germline gives CDR1 MNHNS, CDR2 SASEGT. CDR3 loop: CASSELEGIQETQYF. In nucleotides, the CDR3 is TGTGCCAGCAGTGAATTAGAAGGGATCCAAGAGACCCAGTACTTC.

In regard to this clone: The same CDR3 arises from other DNA sequences in this sample as well. The CDR3 bases are TGCGCCAGCAGTGAAAGCGGGCTTAGCACAGATACGCAGTATTTT. This translates into CASSESGLSTDTQYF. The rearrangement uses TRBV10-1 and TRBJ2-3, with D perhaps matching TRBD2 (6 bases). V was trimmed by 3 bases and J by 0 bases, leaving 10 bases between them. The CDR3 length is 15 residues. Germline values: CDR1 WNHNN, CDR2 SYGVQD (reference sequence).

The chain is built from TRBV6-5 and TRBJ2-3, with D perhaps TRBD2 (7 bases). Germline V gene sequence: CDR1 MNHEY, CDR2 SVGAGI. Deletions cut 2 bases from V and 2 bases from J, with 14 bases between. This CDR3 is built from 16 residues. CDR3 protein: CASSYTKGGPTDTQYF. The CDR3 coding sequence is TGTGCCAGCAGTTACACAAAGGGGGGGCCCACAGATACGCAGTATTTT.

The chain recombines TRBV10-3 with TRBJ2-1; TRBD2 matches at 11 bases. Unmatched junction bases numbered 12, after V lost 4 bases and J lost 7 bases. The CDR3 extends over 17 amino acids. Germline assignment: CDR1 ENHRY and CDR2 SYGVKD. The CDR3 DNA sequence: TGTGCCATCAGTGCCACCACCTTAGCGGGAGGGCCGAATGAGCAGTTCTTC. Translated: CAISATTLAGGPNEQFF.

V and J are TRBV2 and TRBJ2-5, with 8 bases that match TRBD2. CDR1 SNHLY and CDR2 FYNNEI come from the germline V gene. This CDR3 has 13 residues. V lost 8 bases, J lost 0 bases, and 2 bases stayed unmatched. In DNA, the CDR3 is TGTGCCAGCCGGGGGGGGAACCAAGAGACCCAGTACTTC. Its translation: CASRGGNQETQYF.

This clone was counted once. The genes are TRBV4-3 and TRBJ2-2; D is unclear. Germline assignment: CDR1 LGHNA and CDR2 YSLEER. Trimming took off 1 base at V and 6 bases at J, with 9 bases between the two ends. This CDR3 contains 14 residues. The CDR3 loop is CASSQALGPGELFF. The CDR3 coding sequence is TGCGCCAGCAGCCAAGCTTTGGGTCCCGGGGAGCTGTTTTTT.

V gene TRBV13 combines with J gene TRBJ2-2; a possible D gene is TRBD1 (7 bases). The CDR3 consists of 16 residues. V lost 4 bases and J 0 bases, leaving 12 bases between the germline ends. Germline V CDR1 and CDR2: PRHDT, FYEKMQ (reference sequence). CDR3 nucleotide sequence: TGTGCCAGCAGCTCCTCAGGGGGGCCGAACACCGGGGAGCTGTTTTTT. Its translation: CASSSSGGPNTGELFF.

J is TRBJ2-7 and V is TRBV4-1; D gene uncertain. V dropped 1 base and J dropped 4 bases, with 11 bases sitting between them. The CDR3 length is 14 residues. Germline-derived CDR1 and CDR2 are MGHRA and YSYEKL. This CDR3 reads CASSQVFQKYEQYF. CDR3 nucleotides: TGCGCCAGCAGCCAAGTATTCCAGAAGTACGAGCAGTACTTC.

The V gene is TRBV29-1, the J gene TRBJ2-1; a weak D match, TRBD1 (5 bases). The CDR3 spans 14 residues. The V gene's germline CDR1 is SQVTM and CDR2 ANQGSEA. Trimming left V 4 bases short and J 1 base short, with 11 bases between. CDR3 sequence reads: CSVGAQGSYNEQFF. The CDR3 bases are TGCAGCGTTGGTGCCCAGGGTTCCTACAATGAGCAGTTCTTC.

The sample holds one count of this clone. V and J are TRBV28 and TRBJ1-4; possible D gene TRBD1, 6 bases. The CDR3 has 17 residues. The ends were cut back, 5 bases at V and 5 bases at J, with 21 bases in the middle. Germline CDR1 MDHEN, CDR2 SYDVKM. Here the CDR3 reads CASSQLDAGVRNEKLFF. The DNA of the CDR3 is TGTGCCAGCAGTCAGCTGGACGCAGGGGTAAGGAATGAAAAACTGTTTTTT.

The chain uses TRBV5-4 and TRBJ2-7; D is possibly TRBD1 or TRBD2 (5 bases each). CDR3 length: 14 amino acids. Between the trimmed V and J ends, which lost 0 bases and 3 bases, there was a span of 10 bases. CDR1 SGHNT and CDR2 YYREEE come from the germline V gene (reference sequence). CDR3 bases: TGTGCCAGCAGCTTGGGGGACGGAATCTACGAGCAGTACTTC. Translating it yields CASSLGDGIYEQYF.

As concerns this clone: Other DNA sequences in the sample encode the same CDR3. The J gene is TRBJ2-7, the V gene TRBV5-1; D is possibly TRBD2 (5 bases). Trimming left V 0 bases short and J 5 bases short, with 6 bases between. CDR1 is SGHRS, CDR2 YFSETQ, per germline. The CDR3 sequence is 12 residues long. The CDR3 is CASSLGRDEQYF. The CDR3 DNA reads as TGCGCCAGCAGCTTGGGGCGGGACGAGCAGTACTTC.

V usage is TRBV9 and J usage is TRBJ2-7; TRBD2 aligns across 7 bases. Unmatched junction bases numbered 7, after V lost 4 bases and J lost 0 bases. CDR1 is SGDLS, CDR2 YYNGEE, per germline. This CDR3 contains 15 residues. The CDR3 sequence: CASSPWGGFSYEQYF. CDR3 in DNA: TGTGCCAGCAGCCCATGGGGGGGTTTCTCCTACGAGCAGTACTTC.